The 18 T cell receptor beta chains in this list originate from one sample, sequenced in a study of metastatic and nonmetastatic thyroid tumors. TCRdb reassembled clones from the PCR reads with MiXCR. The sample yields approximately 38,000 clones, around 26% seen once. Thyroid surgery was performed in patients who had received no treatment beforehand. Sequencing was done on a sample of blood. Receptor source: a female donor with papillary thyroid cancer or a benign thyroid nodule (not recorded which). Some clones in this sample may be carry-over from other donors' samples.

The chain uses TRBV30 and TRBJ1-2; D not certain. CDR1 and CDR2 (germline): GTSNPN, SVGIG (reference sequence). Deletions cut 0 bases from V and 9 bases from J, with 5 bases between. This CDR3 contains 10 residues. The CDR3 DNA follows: TGTGCCTGGAGTGTAATTTGCTACACCTTC. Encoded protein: CAWSVICYTF.

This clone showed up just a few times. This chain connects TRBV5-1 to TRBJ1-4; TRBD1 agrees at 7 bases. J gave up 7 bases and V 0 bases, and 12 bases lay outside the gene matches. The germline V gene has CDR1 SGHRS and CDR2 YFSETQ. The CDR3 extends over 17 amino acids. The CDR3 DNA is TGCGCCAGCAGCTTGGGGGTCAACCAAGGGGGCGGTGAAAAACTGTTTTTT. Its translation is CASSLGVNQGGGEKLFF.

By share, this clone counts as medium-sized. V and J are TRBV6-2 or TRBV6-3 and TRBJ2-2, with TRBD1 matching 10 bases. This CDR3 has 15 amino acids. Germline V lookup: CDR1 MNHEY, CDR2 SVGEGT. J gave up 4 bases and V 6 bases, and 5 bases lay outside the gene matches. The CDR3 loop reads CASSWDRGFTGELFF. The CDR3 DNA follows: TGTGCCAGCAGCTGGGACAGGGGATTCACCGGGGAGCTGTTTTTT.

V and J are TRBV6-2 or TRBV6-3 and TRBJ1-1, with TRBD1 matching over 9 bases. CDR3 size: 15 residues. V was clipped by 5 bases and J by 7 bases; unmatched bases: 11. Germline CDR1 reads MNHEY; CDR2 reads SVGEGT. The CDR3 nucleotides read TGTGCCAGCAGTCGTAGCCCGGGACAGGGAGTTGAAGCTTTCTTT. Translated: CASSRSPGQGVEAFF.

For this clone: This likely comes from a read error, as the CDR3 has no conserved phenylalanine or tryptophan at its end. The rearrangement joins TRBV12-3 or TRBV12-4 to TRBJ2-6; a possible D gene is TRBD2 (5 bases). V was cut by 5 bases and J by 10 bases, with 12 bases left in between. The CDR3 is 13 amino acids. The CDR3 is CASSAGPGNVLTL. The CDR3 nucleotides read TGTGCCAGCAGTGCTGGACCGGGGAACGTCCTGACTTTA.

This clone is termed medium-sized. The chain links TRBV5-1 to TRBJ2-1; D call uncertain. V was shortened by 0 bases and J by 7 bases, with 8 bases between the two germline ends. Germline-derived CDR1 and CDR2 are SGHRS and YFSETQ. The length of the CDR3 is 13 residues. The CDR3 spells CASSLGDSNEQFF. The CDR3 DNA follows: TGCGCCAGCAGCTTGGGCGATTCGAATGAGCAGTTCTTC.

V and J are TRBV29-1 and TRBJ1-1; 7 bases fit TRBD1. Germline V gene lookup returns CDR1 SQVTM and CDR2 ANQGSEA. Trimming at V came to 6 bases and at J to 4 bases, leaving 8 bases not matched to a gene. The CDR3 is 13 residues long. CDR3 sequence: CSVQGRLGTEAFF. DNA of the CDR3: TGCAGCGTACAGGGGAGGTTGGGCACTGAAGCTTTCTTT. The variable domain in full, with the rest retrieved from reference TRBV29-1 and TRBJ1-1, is SAVISQKPSRDICQRGTSLTIQCQVDSQVTMMFWYRQQPGQSLTLIATANQGSEATYESGFVIDKFPISRPNLTFSTLTVSNMSPEDSSIYLCSVQGRLGTEAFFGQGTRLTVV.

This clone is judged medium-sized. The CDR3 protein is CATNLGGGEQYF. The CDR3 DNA is TGTGCCACAAACTTGGGCGGGGGCGAGCAGTACTTC. This sequence joins TRBV25-1 and TRBJ2-7; the match to TRBD2 covers 7 bases. Looked up from germline, CDR1 is MGHDK and CDR2 is SYGVNS. The CDR3 is 12 residues long. J gave up 6 bases and V 10 bases, and 9 bases lay outside the gene matches.

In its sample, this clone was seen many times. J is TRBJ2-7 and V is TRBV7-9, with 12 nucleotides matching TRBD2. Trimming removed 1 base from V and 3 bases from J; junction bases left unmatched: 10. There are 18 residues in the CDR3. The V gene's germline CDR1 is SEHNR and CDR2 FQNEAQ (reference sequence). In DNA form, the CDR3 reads TGTGCCAGCAGCTTAGAAAGGCTAGCGGGAGGGCCTTACTACGAGCAGTACTTC. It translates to CASSLERLAGGPYYEQYF.

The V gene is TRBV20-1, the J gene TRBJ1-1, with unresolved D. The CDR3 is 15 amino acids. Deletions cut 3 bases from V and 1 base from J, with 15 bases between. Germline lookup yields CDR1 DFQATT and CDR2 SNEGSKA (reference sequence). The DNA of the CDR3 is TGCAGTGCTAGTGGTGGGATCCCAGGGAACACTGAAGCTTTCTTT. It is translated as CSASGGIPGNTEAFF.

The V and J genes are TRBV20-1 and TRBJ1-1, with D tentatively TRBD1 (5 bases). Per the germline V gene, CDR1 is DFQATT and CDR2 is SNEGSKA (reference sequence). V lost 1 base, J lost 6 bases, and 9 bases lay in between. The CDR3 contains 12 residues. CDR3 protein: CSARVIGAEAFF. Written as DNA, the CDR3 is TGCAGTGCTAGAGTAATAGGGGCTGAAGCTTTCTTT.

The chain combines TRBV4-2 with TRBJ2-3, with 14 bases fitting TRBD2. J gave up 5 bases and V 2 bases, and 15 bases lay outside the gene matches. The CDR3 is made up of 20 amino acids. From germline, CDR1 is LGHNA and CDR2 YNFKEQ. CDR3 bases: TGTGCCAGCAGCCAACCGGGACTAGCGGGAGCCACCACACGAAAAGATACGCAGTATTTT. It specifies CASSQPGLAGATTRKDTQYF.

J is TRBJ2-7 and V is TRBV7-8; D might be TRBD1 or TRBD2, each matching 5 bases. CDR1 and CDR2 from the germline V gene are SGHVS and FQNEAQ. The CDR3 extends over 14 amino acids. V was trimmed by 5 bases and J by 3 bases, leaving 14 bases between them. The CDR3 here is CASSTGDGYYEQYF. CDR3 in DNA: TGTGCCAGCAGCACCGGGGACGGATACTACGAGCAGTACTTC. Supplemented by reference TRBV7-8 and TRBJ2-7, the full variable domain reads GAGVSQSPRYKVAKRGQDVALRCDPISGHVSLFWYQQALGQGPEFLTYFQNEAQLDKSGLPSDRFFAERPEGSVSTLKIQRTQQEDSAVYLCASSTGDGYYEQYFGPGTRLTVT.

CDR3 loop: CASSHRMGNEQYF. CDR3 DNA sequence: TGTGCCAGCAGCCACAGAATGGGGAACGAGCAGTACTTC. V and J are TRBV7-9 and TRBJ2-7; D is unclear. Per germline, CDR1 SEHNR and CDR2 FQNEAQ (reference sequence). Trimming left V 5 bases short and J 5 bases short, with 13 bases between. The length of the CDR3 is 13 residues. The full variable domain, in which reference TRBV7-9 and TRBJ2-7 provide the parts outside the CDR3, is DTGVSQNPRHKITKRGQNVTFRCDPISEHNRLYWYRQTLGQGPEFLTYFQNEAQLEKSRLLSDRFSAERPKGSFSTLEIQRTEQGDSAMYLCASSHRMGNEQYFGPGTRLTVT.

The CDR3 bases are TGTGCCAGTACTGATGGGAGACAGGGATACCATGGCTACACCTTC. This gives the protein CASTDGRQGYHGYTF. V and J are TRBV19 and TRBJ1-2, with 7 bases fitting TRBD1. Per the germline V gene, CDR1 is LNHDA and CDR2 is SQIVND (reference sequence). The CDR3 is 15 residues long. V gave up 7 bases and J gave up 6 bases; unmatched junction bases: 14. Full variable domain (rest looked up from reference TRBV19 and TRBJ1-2): DGGITQSPKYLFRKEGQNVTLSCEQNLNHDAMYWYRQDPGQGLRLIYYSQIVNDFQKGDIAEGYSVSREKKESFPLTVTSAQKNPTAFYLCASTDGRQGYHGYTFGSGTRLTVV.

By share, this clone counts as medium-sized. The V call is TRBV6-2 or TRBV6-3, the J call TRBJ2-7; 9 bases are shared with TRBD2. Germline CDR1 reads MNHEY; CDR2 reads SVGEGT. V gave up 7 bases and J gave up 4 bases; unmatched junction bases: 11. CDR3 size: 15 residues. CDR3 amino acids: CASTPSGTSFYEQYF. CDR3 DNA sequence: TGTGCCAGCACTCCGAGTGGGACTAGCTTTTACGAGCAGTACTTC.

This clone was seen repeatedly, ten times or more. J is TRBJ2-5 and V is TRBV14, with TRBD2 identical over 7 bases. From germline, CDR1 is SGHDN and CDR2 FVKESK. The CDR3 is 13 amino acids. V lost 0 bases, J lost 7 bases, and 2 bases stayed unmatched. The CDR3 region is CASSQDPGGTQYF. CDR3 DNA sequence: TGTGCCAGCAGCCAAGACCCGGGGGGGACCCAGTACTTC. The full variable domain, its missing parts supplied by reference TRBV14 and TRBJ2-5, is EAGVTQFPSHSVIEKGQTVTLRCDPISGHDNLYWYRRVMGKEIKFLLHFVKESKQDESGMPNNRFLAERTGGTYSTLKVQPAELEDSGVYFCASSQDPGGTQYFGPGTRLLVL.

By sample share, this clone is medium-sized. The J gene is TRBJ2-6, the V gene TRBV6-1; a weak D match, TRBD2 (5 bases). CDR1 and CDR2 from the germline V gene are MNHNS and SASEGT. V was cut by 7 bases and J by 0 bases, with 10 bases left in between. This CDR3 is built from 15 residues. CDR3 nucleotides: TGTGCCAGCACTGGACTCACCTCTGGGGCCAACGTCCTGACTTTC. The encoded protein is CASTGLTSGANVLTF.